The clone carrying this T cell receptor (beta chain) was observed at least ten times. Its antigen is still unknown. This entry belongs to a study of T cell repertoires in cytomegalovirus infection. About the research overall: Public TCR beta signature analysis indicated the presence of both CMV infection and matching HLA type.

Using its own MiXCR run on the reads, TCRdb lists one record per CDR3 protein. The sample records approximately 500,000 distinct CDR3 sequences, about 11% being singletons. The V and J ends lost 6 bases and 1 base respectively, with 10 bases between them. Germline assignment: CDR1 LNHDA and CDR2 SQIVND (reference sequence). The CDR3 sequence is 14 residues long. Findings of the study overall: Cumulated frequencies of public TCR beta families served to identify carriers of CMV plus the relevant HLA. Clonotype analysis showed dominance of the ex vivo response by HLA-C-restricted CMV-specific TCR beta clonotypes.

This chain joins TRBV19 and TRBJ1-3, with TRBD1 as a possible D gene (5 bases). This sequence was found in a human donor in good health (CMV status not recorded). Some clones in this sample may be carry-over from other donors' samples. Sequencing was carried out using PBMCs. In DNA form, the CDR3 reads TGTGCCAGTAGGCCGGGACCATCTGGAAACACCATATATTTT. This sequence encodes CASRPGPSGNTIYF.